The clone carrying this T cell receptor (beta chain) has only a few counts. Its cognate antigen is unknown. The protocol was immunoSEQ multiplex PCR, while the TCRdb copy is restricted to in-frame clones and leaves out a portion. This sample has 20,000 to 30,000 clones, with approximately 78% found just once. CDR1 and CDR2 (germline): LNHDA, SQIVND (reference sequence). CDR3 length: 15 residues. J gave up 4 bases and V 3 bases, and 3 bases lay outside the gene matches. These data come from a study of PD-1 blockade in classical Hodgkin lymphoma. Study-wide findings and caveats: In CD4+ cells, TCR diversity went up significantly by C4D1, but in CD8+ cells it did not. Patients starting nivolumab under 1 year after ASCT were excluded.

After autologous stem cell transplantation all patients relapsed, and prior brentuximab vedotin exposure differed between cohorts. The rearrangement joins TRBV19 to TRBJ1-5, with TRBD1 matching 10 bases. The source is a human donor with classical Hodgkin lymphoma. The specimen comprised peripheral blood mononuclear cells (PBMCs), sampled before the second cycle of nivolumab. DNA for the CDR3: TGTGCCAGTAGTATGGGACAGGGGCTAAATCAGCCCCAGCATTTT. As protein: CASSMGQGLNQPQHF.